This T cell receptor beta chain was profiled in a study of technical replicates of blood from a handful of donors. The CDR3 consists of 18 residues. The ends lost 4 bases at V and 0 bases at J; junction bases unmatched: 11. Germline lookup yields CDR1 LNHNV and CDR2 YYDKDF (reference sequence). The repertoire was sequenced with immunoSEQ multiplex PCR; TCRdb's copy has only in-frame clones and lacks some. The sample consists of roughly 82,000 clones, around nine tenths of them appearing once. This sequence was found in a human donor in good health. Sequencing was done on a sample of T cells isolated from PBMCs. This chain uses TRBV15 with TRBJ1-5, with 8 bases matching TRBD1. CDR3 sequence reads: CATSKYYSGQVSNQPQHF. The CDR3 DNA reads TGTGCCACCAGCAAGTACTATTCGGGACAGGTTAGCAATCAGCCCCAGCATTTT.